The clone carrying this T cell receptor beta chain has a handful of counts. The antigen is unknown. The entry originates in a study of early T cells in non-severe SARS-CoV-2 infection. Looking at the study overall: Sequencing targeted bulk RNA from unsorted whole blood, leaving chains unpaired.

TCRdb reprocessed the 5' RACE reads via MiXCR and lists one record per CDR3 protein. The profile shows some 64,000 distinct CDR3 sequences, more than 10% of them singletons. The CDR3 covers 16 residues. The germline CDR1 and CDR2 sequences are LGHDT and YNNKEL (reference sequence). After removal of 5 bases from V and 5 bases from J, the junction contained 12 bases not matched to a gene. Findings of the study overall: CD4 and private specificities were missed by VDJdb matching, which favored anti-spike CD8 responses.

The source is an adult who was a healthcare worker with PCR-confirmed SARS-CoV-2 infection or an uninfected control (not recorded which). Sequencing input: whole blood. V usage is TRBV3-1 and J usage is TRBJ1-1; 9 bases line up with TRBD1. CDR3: CASSARSQGARTEAFF. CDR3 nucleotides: TGTGCCAGCAGCGCGCGATCACAGGGGGCGAGAACTGAAGCTTTCTTT. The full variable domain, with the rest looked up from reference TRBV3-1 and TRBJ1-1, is DTAVSQTPKYLVTQMGNDKSIKCEQNLGHDTMYWYKQDSKKFLKIMFSYNNKELIINETVPNRFSPKSPDKAHLNLHINSLELGDSAVYFCASSARSQGARTEAFFGQGTRLTVV.